This T cell receptor beta chain was found in a study of shared clonotypes between healthy human individuals. Looking at the study overall: CD4 naive and memory got three plates each, CD8 naive two, CD8 memory one.

At deep level, the assay was performed. In the authors' workflow: ImmunoSEQ output held junction-only sequences without quality scores, so filtering differed. Sequencing was performed with immunoSEQ multiplex PCR; in TCRdb, only in-frame clones are kept and a portion is missing. The DNA was the basis for D and trimming; V, J and clone size are from that table. Counted here are over a million clones, approximately 76% occurring once; the ten biggest clones make up 1.2% to 1.5%. Regarding the study as a whole: With a handful of donors compared, approximately 5.5% of naive CD4 clonotypes were shared.

V was shortened by 10 bases and J by 3 bases, with 13 bases between the two germline ends. Germline CDR1 and CDR2: MDHEN and SYDVKM. The CDR3 extends over 13 amino acids. As to this clone: Its antigen remains unknown.

The gene calls are TRBV28 and TRBJ1-5; D unresolved. Input material: memory CD4+ T cells sorted from blood. Subset meaning: CD45RA-negative fraction. The TCR originated in a man aged 18 to 30 in good health. CDR3 sequence: CATRAGLNQPQHF. CDR3 nucleotide sequence: TGTGCCACCCGCGCCGGGCTCAATCAGCCCCAGCATTTT.